This T cell receptor (beta chain) was identified in a study of blood T cell repertoires in COVID-19. Study at large: From the United States, Italy and Spain came samples of acute and convalescent COVID-19.

Generated by immunoSEQ multiplex PCR, the TCRdb table keeps only in-frame clones and is missing some. The repertoire has roughly 150,000 clones, approximately 77% of them found once; the top ten carry 15% to 20%. The J segment lost 5 bases and the V segment lost 8 bases, leaving 6 bases of the junction unmatched. The CDR3 loop spans 12 amino acids. The chain is built from TRBV12-3 or TRBV12-4 and TRBJ2-7; 7 bases map to TRBD1. The sequence was collected from a man aged 55 to 70 who had recovered from COVID-19. Sequencing was performed on PBMCs or T cells enriched from blood (not recorded which). The CDR3, as DNA: TGTGCCAGCGGGACCCAGGGGGACGAGCAGTACTTC. Translated, it gives CASGTQGDEQYF.